This T cell receptor (beta chain) was captured in a study of OX40 agonist ivuxolimab in advanced cancers. In the study overall: Three patients got partial responses; one had hepatocellular carcinoma and two had cutaneous melanoma.

V gave up 5 bases and J gave up 5 bases; unmatched junction bases: 3. In germline, CDR1 is MNHNY, CDR2 SVGAGI (reference sequence). The CDR3 loop spans 13 amino acids. Here immunoSEQ multiplex PCR was the method, and the copy in TCRdb shows in-frame clones only, minus some. The top ten hold less than 1.3% of the sample, which has 43,000 or so clones, roughly 90% seen once. This clone occurred once. The specimen comprised CD4+ or CD8+ T cells sorted from blood, sampled in a trial of the OX40 agonist ivuxolimab. This receptor was identified in an adult with an advanced solid tumor such as melanoma, head and neck, liver or kidney cancer. V is TRBV6-6 and J is TRBJ1-5, with 7 positions matching TRBD1. CDR3 protein: CASSDRVDQPQHF. CDR3 DNA sequence: TGTGCCAGCAGTGACAGGGTAGATCAGCCCCAGCATTTT.